This T cell receptor (beta chain) was sequenced for a study of regulatory T cells in long-lasting Graves disease. The study's findings and limits: Persistent disease showed a preference for TRBV28, TRBJ1-2 and TRBJ2-5. New patients shared about 910 public clonotypes, and persistent patients shared more, with under 3,500. Sample size, which was small, may have reduced accuracy.

Described time point: newly diagnosed GD, antithyroid drugs for less than 3 months. Generation of the TCR library employed RNA extracted from PBMCs. Worth noting for this clonotype: Its antigen remains unidentified.

Germline loops: CDR1 DFQATT, CDR2 SNEGSKA (reference sequence). The CDR3 loop spans 17 amino acids. Trimming removed 2 bases at V and 5 bases at J, with 24 bases between. For TCR beta, libraries came from iRepertoire HTBI primers and Arm-PCR of CDR3 regions. TCRdb re-derived calls from the multiplex PCR reads in MiXCR, one entry per CDR3 protein. The data contain 350,000 to 450,000 distinct CDR3 sequences, under 15% of them seen just once; the ten biggest clones take up roughly 17%. These data were also reused for a study on T cells in Graves' hyperthyroidism and ophthalmopathy. Turning to that study: Clinicians diagnosed patients from clinical symptoms, serum thyroxine and TRAb, thyroid ultrasound and orbital computed tomography.

The starting material was peripheral blood mononuclear cells (PBMCs), obtained at new diagnosis, from a patient treated with antithyroid drugs. This sequence joins TRBV20-1 and TRBJ2-5; D may match TRBD1 or TRBD2 (6 bases each). The TCR originated in a woman aged 30 to 39 with Graves disease. CDR3 DNA: TGCAGTGCTAGACGCCGGGGGCGCACGGCGGATTGGGAGACCCAGTACTTC. Amino acids: CSARRRGRTADWETQYF.